This T cell receptor beta chain appears in the sequencing data of a study of T cells after posttransplantation cyclophosphamide. Broader study findings: Donor CD8+ memory clones often dominated recipient blood repertoires at later times.

The related graft donor's blood sample was taken on the day of bone marrow donation. In germline, CDR1 is GTSNPN, CDR2 SVGIG (reference sequence). This CDR3 contains 13 residues. The V segment lost 6 bases and the J segment 1 base; nucleotides outside the gene matches: 6. Measured with immunoSEQ multiplex PCR; TCRdb has only the in-frame clones, and not every one. Of tens of thousands of clones detected, 92% appear once; the ten largest clones hold around 3.2%. Comments on this clone: Its antigen is still unknown.

Source material: PBMCs. The chain links TRBV30 to TRBJ2-7; 7 nucleotides match TRBD2. The TCR originated in a woman aged 45 to 65 in good health and a related stem cell transplant donor. In nucleotides, the CDR3 is TGTGCCTGCTCAGCGGGGACTTCCTACGAGCAGTACTTC. The encoded protein is CACSAGTSYEQYF.